These 27 T cell receptor beta chains share one sample of origin, sequenced in a study of vaccination and CD4 T cells after COVID-19. The assay that was used to sequence DNA from cultured CD4+ T cells was the Oncomine TCR Beta short-read assay. TCRdb recomputed calls from the PCR reads with MiXCR, one row per CDR3 protein. Of 25,000 or so distinct CDR3 sequences listed, 40% to 50% are singletons. Treatment: roughly ten-day PBMC culture with coronavirus spike peptide pools or control peptides (ViraFEST assay). For these receptors, no antigen is known. Sequences were derived from CD4+ T cells from blood, cultured in vitro, sampled before SARS-CoV-2 vaccination. These receptor sequences come from a human donor who received a COVID-19 vaccine.

V and J are TRBV20-1 and TRBJ2-7; D not resolved. There are 14 residues in the CDR3. V was pared by 2 bases and J by 3 bases, with 14 bases between. Germline assignment: CDR1 DFQATT and CDR2 SNEGSKA (reference sequence). The CDR3 DNA reads as TGCAGTGCTAGACCCTTTAACGTGCACTACGAGCAGTACTTC. The encoded protein is CSARPFNVHYEQYF.

This chain uses TRBV10-3 with TRBJ2-7, with no clear D. The germline gives CDR1 ENHRY, CDR2 SYGVKD. The CDR3 totals 12 residues. The V gene lost 7 bases and the J gene lost 0 bases, with 7 bases spanning the gap. CDR3 coding DNA: TGTGCCATCATGGGCAACTCCTACGAGCAGTACTTC. Protein: CAIMGNSYEQYF.

This clonotype was observed a few times. V usage is TRBV19 and J usage is TRBJ2-7, with D maybe TRBD1 (5 bases). Germline V CDR1 and CDR2: LNHDA, SQIVND (reference sequence). Trimming left V 5 bases short and J 3 bases short, with 17 bases between. The CDR3 totals 15 residues. CDR3 nucleotide sequence: TGTGCCAGTAGTCCACGACAAGGGGAAGGCTACGAGCAGTACTTC. It encodes CASSPRQGEGYEQYF.

This chain joins TRBV6-1 and TRBJ1-3; D is ambiguous. Germline V gene lookup returns CDR1 MNHNS and CDR2 SASEGT. Trimming stripped 8 bases from V and 1 base from J, with 12 bases between. The length of the CDR3 is 14 residues. The CDR3 nucleotides read TGTGCCAGCCAGAAGGGATTATCTGGAAACACCATATATTTT. It codes for CASQKGLSGNTIYF.

The V and J genes are TRBV12-3 or TRBV12-4 and TRBJ2-2; 8 positions agree with TRBD2. The CDR3 has 16 amino acids. With 2 bases clipped from V and 6 bases from J, the junction kept 8 bases outside the gene matches. CDR3 amino acids: CASSLSGGARAGELFF. Here the CDR3 DNA reads TGTGCCAGCAGTTTATCCGGGGGGGCCAGAGCCGGGGAGCTGTTTTTT.

The chain is built from TRBV5-8 and TRBJ2-3, with TRBD1 matching over 7 bases. CDR3 length equals 15 residues. Unmatched junction bases numbered 4, after V lost 3 bases and J lost 0 bases. The germline CDR1 and CDR2 sequences are SGHTS and YDEGEE. For the CDR3, the DNA is TGTGCCAGCAGCTCGGGACAGACAAGCACAGATACGCAGTATTTT. This gives the protein CASSSGQTSTDTQYF.

This rearrangement joins TRBV29-1 to TRBJ2-7; D is ambiguous. V lost 4 bases to trimming and J lost 1 base, with 11 bases between them. This CDR3 spans 13 amino acids. The germline V gene has CDR1 SQVTM and CDR2 ANQGSEA. The CDR3 protein is CSVVGGSSYEQYF. The CDR3 region has the DNA TGCAGCGTTGTGGGCGGAAGTTCCTACGAGCAGTACTTC.

The CDR3 DNA is TGTGCCTGCGCGGGGGGACTCTCCTATAATTCACCCCTCCACTTT. This gives the protein CACAGGLSYNSPLHF. V is TRBV30 and J is TRBJ1-6, with a possible D match to TRBD1 (5 bases). Trimming cost V 6 bases and J 0 bases, with 12 bases left between them. The CDR3 covers 15 residues. CDR1 and CDR2 from the germline V gene are GTSNPN and SVGIG (reference sequence).

This sequence joins TRBV18 and TRBJ2-5; TRBD2 matches 10 bases. With 3 bases clipped from V and 5 bases from J, the junction kept 6 bases outside the gene matches. The CDR3 extends over 15 amino acids. Germline loops: CDR1 KGHSH, CDR2 LQKENI. CDR3 residues: CASSPQGTSVETQYF. CDR3 nucleotide sequence: TGTGCCAGCTCACCCCAGGGGACTAGCGTGGAGACCCAGTACTTC.

The rearrangement joins TRBV6-1 to TRBJ2-2; D perhaps matches TRBD1 (6 bases). Trimming shortened V by 6 bases and J by 2 bases, and 7 bases separated the two germline ends. Looked up from germline, CDR1 is MNHNS and CDR2 is SASEGT. This CDR3 has 13 residues. The CDR3 region has the DNA TGTGCCAGCAGACAGGGTAACACCGGGGAGCTGTTTTTT. It specifies CASRQGNTGELFF.

This clonotype has only a few counts. V is TRBV7-9 and J is TRBJ2-5, with no clear D. Trimming shortened V by 5 bases and J by 5 bases, and 15 bases separated the two germline ends. Germline-derived CDR1 and CDR2 are SEHNR and FQNEAQ (reference sequence). This CDR3 contains 14 residues. The CDR3 bases are TGTGCCAGCAGCCGGACCAGCCTCGAGGAGACCCAGTACTTC. Translated: CASSRTSLEETQYF.

The chain uses TRBV27 and TRBJ1-6, with 9 nucleotides matching TRBD1. CDR3 length equals 14 residues. With 6 bases clipped from V and 9 bases from J, the junction kept 6 bases outside the gene matches. Germline V gene data show CDR1 as MNHEY and CDR2 as SMNVEV (reference sequence). This CDR3 is CASRLDRGFSPLHF. The CDR3 nucleotides are TGTGCCAGCAGACTGGACAGGGGTTTTTCACCCCTCCACTTT.

This clonotype was counted a few times. The chain uses TRBV21-1 and TRBJ2-7; the table's D gene call, TRBD2, was not cross checked with the DNA. TRBV21-1 is a pseudogene. CDR3 length: 15 amino acids. Here the CDR3 DNA reads TGTGCCAGCAGCAAAGGAACGGACTGGGACTACGAGCAGTACTTC. Its translation: CASSKGTDWDYEQYF.

The rearrangement joins TRBV10-2 to TRBJ1-1; D is unresolved. V shed 7 bases and J shed 7 bases, with 16 bases lying between them. CDR3 length equals 13 residues. Germline V CDR1 and CDR2: WSHSY, SAAADI. Here the CDR3 DNA reads TGCGCCAGCAAAGCCGGGCCGATGGGTGAAGCTTTCTTT. Protein product: CASKAGPMGEAFF.

Here the CDR3 reads CSARDFRNRGRQFF. DNA of the CDR3: TGCAGTGCTAGAGATTTTCGGAACAGGGGGCGGCAGTTCTTC. The rearrangement uses TRBV20-1 and TRBJ2-1; TRBD1 matches 9 bases. J lost 12 bases, V lost 0 bases, and 9 bases had no gene match. The germline V gene has CDR1 DFQATT and CDR2 SNEGSKA (reference sequence). The CDR3 has 14 residues.

The rearrangement uses TRBV24-1 and TRBJ2-5; 11 bases fit TRBD1. The CDR3 sequence is 16 residues long. V dropped 5 bases and J dropped 2; count of bases not matched to a gene: 6. The germline gives CDR1 KGHDR, CDR2 SFDVKD. The CDR3, as DNA: TGTGCCACCAGTGGTCGGACAGGGGGCCGACAAGAGACCCAGTACTTC. As protein: CATSGRTGGRQETQYF.

The genes are TRBV12-3 or TRBV12-4 and TRBJ2-3; 12 nucleotides align to TRBD2. The junction had 2 bases not matched to a gene; V was cut back by 7 bases and J by 9 bases. The CDR3 sequence is 12 residues long. As DNA, the CDR3 is TGTGCCAGCACCCTAGCGGGGGGGACGCAGTATTTT. Translation: CASTLAGGTQYF.

A single count supports this clonotype. The rearrangement links TRBV19 to TRBJ2-7; D is ambiguous. The CDR3 spans 15 residues. Germline CDR1 and CDR2: LNHDA and SQIVND (reference sequence). Deletions cut 3 bases from V and 2 bases from J, with 14 bases between. CDR3 coding DNA: TGTGCCAGTAGTATTGCCTCAGGCCAACCCTACGAGCAGTACTTC. This gives the protein CASSIASGQPYEQYF.

This clonotype has more than one count but fewer than ten. The chain recombines TRBV20-1 with TRBJ2-3; D unclear. This CDR3 has 14 residues. Germline V CDR1 and CDR2: DFQATT, SNEGSKA (reference sequence). V was pared by 6 bases and J by 5 bases, with 18 bases between. As DNA, the CDR3 is TGCAGTGCCCCAGCGTCCGGGCCTAAAGATACGCAGTATTTT. Its protein product is CSAPASGPKDTQYF.

This clonotype was seen a few times. V is TRBV19 and J is TRBJ1-6; the match to TRBD1 covers 7 bases. The CDR3 runs to 14 residues. V shed 5 bases and J 10 bases; nucleotides not matched to a gene: 8. Germline CDR1 and CDR2: LNHDA and SQIVND (reference sequence). The CDR3 loop reads CASSQGGFESPLHF. For the CDR3, the DNA is TGTGCCAGTAGTCAGGGGGGGTTTGAATCACCCCTCCACTTT.

This clonotype was seen only a few times. This chain uses TRBV10-3 with TRBJ1-2, with D possibly TRBD1 on 6 matching bases. V gave up 0 bases and J gave up 1 base, with 9 bases separating them. There are 15 residues in the CDR3. CDR1 and CDR2 (germline): ENHRY, SYGVKD. The CDR3 sequence is CAISESEGGNYGYTF. In DNA, the CDR3 is TGTGCCATCAGTGAGTCGGAGGGGGGTAACTATGGCTACACCTTC.

This clonotype was observed a handful of times. This rearrangement joins TRBV12-3 or TRBV12-4 to TRBJ2-7; TRBD1 agrees at 9 bases. The trim removed 2 bases at V and 3 bases at J, leaving 2 bases unmatched. The CDR3 spans 14 residues. The CDR3 loop reads CASSLRTGDYEQYF. The CDR3 nucleotides read TGTGCCAGCAGTTTACGGACAGGGGACTACGAGCAGTACTTC.

This sequence joins TRBV2 and TRBJ2-3; 10 nucleotides match TRBD2. Germline V gives CDR1 SNHLY, CDR2 FYNNEI. The V gene end was trimmed by 4 bases and the J gene end by 4 bases; junction bases not matched to a gene: 8. The CDR3 is made up of 16 amino acids. The CDR3 DNA sequence: TGTGCCAGCAGTGGGTTTAGAGCGGGGGGGCCAGATACGCAGTATTTT. This gives the protein CASSGFRAGGPDTQYF.

This clonotype was counted a few times. This chain links TRBV6-1 with TRBJ1-2; 9 bases map to TRBD1. Per germline, CDR1 MNHNS and CDR2 SASEGT. This CDR3 has 13 residues. The ends lost 4 bases at V and 5 bases at J; junction bases unmatched: 2. The CDR3 nucleotides are TGTGCCAGCAGTGGAGGACAGGGGTATGGCTACACCTTC. Translated: CASSGGQGYGYTF.

V usage is TRBV6-1 and J usage is TRBJ1-2; D is unresolved. Per germline, CDR1 MNHNS and CDR2 SASEGT. Trimming removed 6 bases at V and 8 bases at J, with 10 bases between. CDR3 length: 11 amino acids. The CDR3 loop is CASSTRGGYTF. The CDR3 nucleotides read TGTGCCAGCAGCACCAGAGGGGGCTACACCTTC.

This chain links TRBV5-4 with TRBJ1-2; possibly TRBD1 for D (5 bases). Germline values: CDR1 SGHNT, CDR2 YYREEE (reference sequence). The CDR3 has 14 residues. Trimming removed 6 bases at V and 5 bases at J, with 17 bases between. The DNA of the CDR3 is TGTGCCAGCACCATCACGGGGGTGCGTTATGGCTACACCTTC. It encodes CASTITGVRYGYTF.

The chain links TRBV5-1 to TRBJ1-1, with no clear D. Germline loops: CDR1 SGHRS, CDR2 YFSETQ. The V end was cut by 5 bases, the J end by 10 bases, with 12 bases between. This CDR3 has 11 amino acids. The CDR3 loop reads CASSSARGAFF. The DNA for the CDR3 is TGCGCCAGCAGTTCGGCCAGAGGAGCTTTCTTT.